A single sample is the source of the 4 T cell receptor beta chains below, sequenced in a study of vaccination and CD4 T cells after COVID-19. These TCRs' antigens remain unknown. Cultured CD4+ T cell DNA underwent sequencing with the Oncomine TCR Beta short-read assay. TCRdb itself ran the PCR reads through MiXCR, one entry per CDR3 protein. The table includes approximately 7,600 distinct CDR3 sequences, approximately 49% detected once. As to treatment: approximately nine-day PBMC culture with coronavirus spike peptide pools or control peptides (ViraFEST assay). Harvesting of the unexposed donor's CD4+ T cells predated the COVID-19 pandemic (2011-2018). Sequenced input: CD4+ T cells from blood, cultured in vitro. The receptors originated from a human donor in good health.

The chain has TRBV20-1 and TRBJ1-2; the D is unclear. Trimming shortened V by 1 base and J by 8 bases, and 17 bases separated the two germline ends. This CDR3 contains 14 residues. The germline V gene encodes CDR1 DFQATT and CDR2 SNEGSKA (reference sequence). The CDR3 region is CSARVAQTPQGYTF. The CDR3, as DNA: TGCAGTGCTAGAGTTGCACAAACCCCTCAGGGCTACACCTTC.

The V call is TRBV5-4, the J call TRBJ1-2, with D hard to call. The CDR3 totals 13 residues. Trimming cost V 3 bases and J 4 bases, with 10 bases left between them. Germline CDR1 and CDR2: SGHNT and YYREEE (reference sequence). CDR3: CASSYPGLYGYTF. In DNA form, the CDR3 reads TGTGCCAGCAGCTACCCCGGACTCTATGGCTACACCTTC.

The chain combines TRBV7-2 with TRBJ1-3; TRBD1 aligns across 7 bases. The CDR3 consists of 16 residues. After removal of 5 bases from V and 0 bases from J, the junction contained 7 bases not matched to a gene. Germline V CDR1 and CDR2: SGHTA, FQGNSA. The CDR3 region is CASSLGQSDSGNTIYF. CDR3 nucleotides: TGTGCCAGCAGCCTGGGACAGTCGGACTCTGGAAACACCATATATTTT.

CDR3: CASSPFIGKGHGYTF. The CDR3 DNA follows: TGTGCCAGCAGCCCCTTTATTGGGAAGGGTCATGGCTACACCTTC. This chain joins TRBV6-1 and TRBJ1-2; no reliable D call. Trimming removed 6 bases from V and 6 bases from J, with 20 bases in between. The V gene's germline CDR1 is MNHNS and CDR2 SASEGT. The length of the CDR3 is 15 residues.